These 29 T cell receptor beta chains share one sample of origin, sequenced in a study of identical twins. In TCRdb, the 5' RACE reads were re-called with MiXCR into one record per CDR3 protein. The sample has 1.5 million to 2 million distinct CDR3 sequences, 32% seen once. Specimen: cord blood. The receptors derive from a newborn girl in good health.

This clonotype has only a few counts. This chain connects TRBV10-3 to TRBJ2-5; 7 bases line up with TRBD2. The V gene's germline CDR1 is ENHRY and CDR2 SYGVKD. The CDR3 is made up of 13 amino acids. V trimming: 7 bases; J trimming: 3 bases; junction bases outside the gene matches: 5. CDR3 in amino acids: CAIKNGTKETQYF. The CDR3 DNA is TGTGCCATCAAGAACGGGACTAAAGAGACCCAGTACTTC.

J is TRBJ1-1 and V is TRBV28, with D uncertain. Germline V CDR1 and CDR2: MDHEN, SYDVKM. The CDR3 is 16 residues long. The V end was cut by 3 bases, the J end by 3 bases, with 17 bases between. CDR3 loop: CASSLGSAGEHTEAFF. The CDR3 DNA reads as TGTGCCAGCAGTTTGGGGTCGGCGGGAGAACACACTGAAGCTTTCTTT.

This clonotype was observed a few times. The chain combines TRBV11-2 with TRBJ2-1, with 15 bases that match TRBD2. The V and J ends lost 0 bases and 2 bases, in that order; junction bases with no gene match: 11. The CDR3 has 21 residues. Germline V gene lookup returns CDR1 SGHAT and CDR2 FQNNGV. CDR3 protein: CASSLDLLGLAGGRPYNEQFF. Here the CDR3 DNA reads TGTGCCAGCAGCTTAGACCTATTGGGACTAGCGGGAGGACGGCCCTACAATGAGCAGTTCTTC. The whole variable domain, filled in from reference TRBV11-2 and TRBJ2-1, reads EAGVAQSPRYKIIEKRQSVAFWCNPISGHATLYWYQQILGQGPKLLIQFQNNGVVDDSQLPKDRFSAERLKGVDSTLKIQPAKLEDSAVYLCASSLDLLGLAGGRPYNEQFFGPGTRLTVL.

This clonotype appeared many times. The chain couples TRBV15 to TRBJ2-3, with D unclear. The germline V and J ends were trimmed by 1 base and 1 base, with 6 bases remaining between them. CDR1 and CDR2 from the germline V gene are LNHNV and YYDKDF (reference sequence). The CDR3 is made up of 14 amino acids. The CDR3 sequence: CATSRVGRTDTQYF. The CDR3, as DNA: TGTGCCACCAGCAGAGTTGGCCGCACAGATACGCAGTATTTT.

This clonotype was recorded a few times. The V call is TRBV29-1, the J call TRBJ2-1, with TRBD1 matching over 8 bases. V shed 8 bases and J 4 bases; nucleotides not matched to a gene: 10. This CDR3 is built from 14 residues. The germline gives CDR1 SQVTM, CDR2 ANQGSEA. CDR3 bases: TGCAGCTCCAAACGACAGGGGATATACAATGAGCAGTTCTTC. The encoded protein is CSSKRQGIYNEQFF.

The CDR3: CSVDVMGLAGNTIYF. The CDR3 bases are TGCAGCGTTGATGTTATGGGGTTGGCGGGAAACACCATATATTTT. This rearrangement joins TRBV29-1 to TRBJ1-3; D remains ambiguous. CDR3 length: 15 amino acids. The ends were cut back, 3 bases at V and 4 bases at J, with 16 bases in the middle. Germline V gene lookup returns CDR1 SQVTM and CDR2 ANQGSEA.

This clonotype was seen a handful of times. The chain uses TRBV6-6 and TRBJ2-1, with 11 bases aligning to TRBD1. V lost 2 bases, J lost 8 bases, and 5 bases stayed unmatched. Per germline, CDR1 MNHNY and CDR2 SVGAGI (reference sequence). The CDR3 has 15 amino acids. CDR3 sequence (DNA): TGTGCCAGCAGTTACGGGACAGGGGGAAGGGATGAGCAGTTCTTC. It is translated as CASSYGTGGRDEQFF.

This rearrangement joins TRBV4-2 to TRBJ2-1; D may be TRBD1 or TRBD2 (6 bases each). Trimming took off 3 bases at V and 13 bases at J, with 19 bases between the two ends. The CDR3 has 14 amino acids. From germline, CDR1 is LGHNA and CDR2 YNFKEQ. The CDR3 loop reads CASSHVGGSETQFF. In DNA form, the CDR3 reads TGTGCCAGCAGCCATGTGGGGGGCAGTGAGACCCAGTTCTTC.

A remark on this clonotype: It may be a read error: a sequence one base away is much more abundant. The chain couples TRBV5-1 to TRBJ2-3; D call uncertain. CDR1 is SGHRS, CDR2 YFSETQ, per germline. This CDR3 has 14 residues. V lost 7 bases, J lost 5 bases, and 17 bases lay in between. CDR3 sequence reads: CASGSPDGLDTQYF. DNA of the CDR3: TGCGCCAGCGGCTCCCCCGATGGGTTAGATACGCAGTATTTT. The whole variable domain, filled in from reference TRBV5-1 and TRBJ2-3, reads KAGVTQTPRYLIKTRGQQVTLSCSPISGHRSVSWYQQTPGQGLQFLFEYFSETQRNKGNFPGRFSGRQFSNSRSEMNVSTLELGDSALYLCASGSPDGLDTQYFGPGTRLTVL.

This clonotype was found once. The chain joins TRBV25-1 to TRBJ2-1; D is tentatively TRBD1 or TRBD2 (5 bases each). V was pared by 4 bases and J by 13 bases, with 20 bases between. The CDR3 loop spans 14 amino acids. Germline loops: CDR1 MGHDK, CDR2 SYGVNS. CDR3 sequence reads: CASSGTLPGETQFF. The CDR3 region has the DNA TGTGCCAGCAGTGGGACACTCCCCGGGGAGACCCAGTTCTTC. The full variable domain, rest sourced from reference TRBV25-1 and TRBJ2-1, is EADIYQTPRYLVIGTGKKITLECSQTMGHDKMYWYQQDPGMELHLIHYSYGVNSTEKGDLSSESTVSRIRTEHFPLTLESARPSHTSQYLCASSGTLPGETQFFGPGTRLTVL.

V usage is TRBV7-2 and J usage is TRBJ2-5; 12 positions match TRBD2. The J segment lost 11 bases and the V segment lost 2 bases, leaving 21 bases of the junction unmatched. The germline gives CDR1 SGHTA, CDR2 FQGNSA. The CDR3 totals 19 residues. CDR3 loop: CASSLYGLAGGGRYDEQYF. The CDR3 DNA sequence: TGTGCCAGCAGCTTATACGGTCTAGCGGGAGGGGGAAGGTACGATGAGCAGTACTTC.

Ten or more counts support this clonotype. This rearrangement joins TRBV12-3 or TRBV12-4 to TRBJ2-5; tentatively, D is TRBD1 (6 bases). V was shortened by 0 bases and J by 5 bases, with 10 bases between the two germline ends. The CDR3 is made up of 14 amino acids. The CDR3 bases are TGTGCCAGCAGTTTAGCCCCTGACAGGGAGACCCAGTACTTC. It specifies CASSLAPDRETQYF.

This chain uses TRBV20-1 with TRBJ2-5, with D maybe TRBD2 (5 bases). V shed 6 bases and J shed 4 bases, with 18 bases lying between them. Germline assignment: CDR1 DFQATT and CDR2 SNEGSKA (reference sequence). This CDR3 region has 14 residues. The CDR3 loop reads CSAKLGLPGETQYF. The CDR3, as DNA: TGCAGTGCCAAATTAGGACTCCCTGGAGAGACCCAGTACTTC.

The chain recombines TRBV28 with TRBJ1-2; 10 bases match TRBD1. From germline, CDR1 is MDHEN and CDR2 SYDVKM. The ends lost 5 bases at V and 8 bases at J; junction bases unmatched: 8. CDR3 size: 14 residues. CDR3 bases: TGTGCCAGCAGTCCCCCGGGACAGGGGAACGGCTACACCTTC. It codes for CASSPPGQGNGYTF.

This clonotype showed up just a few times. The J gene is TRBJ1-2, the V gene TRBV24-1, with D possibly matching TRBD1 (6 bases). The CDR3 has 12 amino acids. Trimming took 5 bases from V and 8 from J, leaving 11 bases between them. CDR1 KGHDR and CDR2 SFDVKD come from the germline V gene. This CDR3 reads CATSVGGAGYTF. CDR3 nucleotide sequence: TGTGCCACCAGTGTCGGGGGCGCGGGCTACACCTTC.

The rearrangement uses TRBV24-1 and TRBJ2-1; D call uncertain. Germline V gives CDR1 KGHDR, CDR2 SFDVKD. Trimming pared 3 bases from V and 8 bases from J, leaving 16 bases between. The CDR3 runs to 15 residues. The CDR3 spells CATSDRIRAAYEQFF. The CDR3 nucleotides are TGTGCCACCAGTGATCGAATCCGGGCAGCCTATGAGCAGTTCTTC.

J is TRBJ2-7 and V is TRBV7-6, with D possibly matching TRBD2 (5 bases). The CDR3 length is 14 residues. CDR1 and CDR2 from the germline V gene are SGHVS and FNYEAQ. Trimming removed 5 bases from V and 3 bases from J, with 14 bases in between. CDR3 in amino acids: CASSPDYSVYEQYF. DNA for the CDR3: TGTGCCAGCAGCCCCGACTACTCGGTCTACGAGCAGTACTTC. Using reference TRBV7-6 and TRBJ2-7 for the parts outside the CDR3, the full variable domain is GAGVSQSPRYKVTKRGQDVALRCDPISGHVSLYWYRQALGQGPEFLTYFNYEAQQDKSGLPNDRFSAERPEGSISTLTIQRTEQRDSAMYRCASSPDYSVYEQYFGPGTRLTVT.

The CDR3 here is CASSVGVEGYEQYF. The CDR3, as DNA: TGCGCCAGCAGCGTAGGGGTAGAGGGGTACGAGCAGTACTTC. The rearrangement uses TRBV5-1 and TRBJ2-7; D might be TRBD1 or TRBD2, each matching 5 bases. The CDR3 has 14 residues. V dropped 4 bases and J dropped 4 bases, with 15 bases sitting between them. Per the germline V gene, CDR1 is SGHRS and CDR2 is YFSETQ.

The table lists this clonotype with a few counts. The chain joins TRBV9 to TRBJ1-1; 9 bases agree with TRBD1. The CDR3 sequence is 17 residues long. Germline CDR1 reads SGDLS; CDR2 reads YYNGEE. The trim removed 3 bases at V and 0 bases at J, leaving 9 bases unmatched. CDR3 sequence: CASSATWDRVVNTEAFF. The CDR3, as DNA: TGTGCCAGCAGCGCGACCTGGGACAGGGTGGTGAACACTGAAGCTTTCTTT.

The V call is TRBV6-1, the J call TRBJ2-1; 8 bases line up with TRBD1. The DNA end is a closer match to TRBJ2-7, so the J assignment may be wrong. From germline, CDR1 is MNHNS and CDR2 SASEGT. This CDR3 comprises 15 residues. CDR3 residues: CASIRAGGAYNEQYF. In DNA form, the CDR3 reads TGTGCCAGCATAAGGGCAGGGGGCGCATACAATGAGCAGTACTTC.

On this clonotype: Since a much larger clone is just one base distant, this may be a read error. The chain recombines TRBV5-1 with TRBJ2-1; 8 nucleotides line up with TRBD2. Near its end, the DNA agrees better with TRBJ2-7, so the J call may be wrong. CDR3 length: 17 residues. Germline CDR1 SGHRS, CDR2 YFSETQ. The CDR3 loop reads CASSLGVSGTPYNEQYF. DNA of the CDR3: TGCGCCAGCAGCTTGGGGGTTAGCGGGACCCCCTACAATGAGCAGTACTTC.

The chain links TRBV25-1 to TRBJ2-7; D ambiguous. CDR3 length equals 15 residues. The germline CDR1 and CDR2 sequences are MGHDK and SYGVNS. The germline V and J ends were trimmed by 5 bases and 5 bases, with 19 bases remaining between them. CDR3 residues: CASSPIPSLNDEQYF. DNA for the CDR3: TGTGCCAGCAGTCCCATACCCTCGCTTAACGACGAGCAGTACTTC.

The chain couples TRBV21-1 to TRBJ1-5. TRBV21-1 is classified as a pseudogene. This CDR3 spans 14 amino acids. The CDR3 protein is CASSSAFSNQPQHF. CDR3 DNA: TGTGCCAGCAGCAGTGCATTTAGCAATCAGCCCCAGCATTTT.

This clonotype was seen more than once but under ten times. This rearrangement joins TRBV2 to TRBJ2-1, with 9 bases fitting TRBD2. The V and J ends lost 5 bases and 0 bases, in that order; junction bases with no gene match: 5. The CDR3 covers 16 residues. Germline loops: CDR1 SNHLY, CDR2 FYNNEI. CDR3: CASSRTSASSYNEQFF. Written as DNA, the CDR3 is TGTGCCAGCAGTCGGACTAGCGCTAGCTCCTACAATGAGCAGTTCTTC. Variable domain in full (rest from reference TRBV2 and TRBJ2-1): EPEVTQTPSHQVTQMGQEVILRCVPISNHLYFYWYRQILGQKVEFLVSFYNNEISEKSEIFDDQFSVERPDGSNFTLKIRSTKLEDSAMYFCASSRTSASSYNEQFFGPGTRLTVL.

For this clonotype: This could be a read error, since a much larger clone is one nucleotide away. The chain joins TRBV6-2 or TRBV6-3 to TRBJ2-7, with a weak D call TRBD2 (5 bases). There are 14 residues in the CDR3. Germline-derived CDR1 and CDR2 are MNHEY and SVGEGT. V lost 2 bases, J lost 7 bases, and 15 bases lay in between. CDR3 in DNA: TGTGCCAGCAGTTACGGCTCGGTTGGCGGGGAGCAGTACTTC. It specifies CASSYGSVGGEQYF.

This chain uses TRBV20-1 with TRBJ2-7; D assignment may be TRBD1 or TRBD2 (5 bases each). From germline, CDR1 is DFQATT and CDR2 SNEGSKA (reference sequence). Trimming left V 6 bases short and J 5 bases short, with 20 bases between. The CDR3 consists of 14 residues. The CDR3 coding sequence is TGCAGTGCGGGCCCCGGGACGGGATCTCACGAGCAGTACTTC. It specifies CSAGPGTGSHEQYF.

This chain joins TRBV28 and TRBJ1-2; D uncertain. The CDR3 has 13 residues. Looked up from germline, CDR1 is MDHEN and CDR2 is SYDVKM. Trimming took off 3 bases at V and 5 bases at J, with 10 bases between the two ends. In nucleotides, the CDR3 is TGTGCCAGCAGTTTCGAGGCAGAATATGGCTACACCTTC. It codes for CASSFEAEYGYTF.

The chain employs TRBV4-2 and TRBJ2-1; 9 bases are a match to TRBD2. Germline values: CDR1 LGHNA, CDR2 YNFKEQ. This CDR3 has 16 amino acids. The trim removed 4 bases at V and 0 bases at J, leaving 4 bases unmatched. The CDR3 sequence is CASSLTRGGSYNEQFF. In nucleotides, the CDR3 is TGTGCCAGCAGCCTTACGCGGGGGGGCTCCTACAATGAGCAGTTCTTC.

This clonotype showed up just a few times. One end of the junction does not line up with germline, which may come from a read error. The V and J genes are TRBV4-1 and TRBJ1-2; D is unclear. This CDR3 is built from 15 residues. The germline gives CDR1 MGHRA, CDR2 YSYEKL. In DNA, the CDR3 is TGCGCCAGCAGTCAAGTTATCTTGGTACCCTATGGCTACACCTTC. This codes for CASSQVILVPYGYTF.